A single T cell receptor (beta chain) is shown here with its context. Antigen specificity is unknown. Markers CD45RO/CCR7/CD25/CD127/CD95/CD27 served to sort CD4+ naive, central memory, regulatory and stem cell-like memory cells. These data come from a study of beta chain features in type 1 diabetes. Study-level background: Comparable age, gender and cell yields were observed in patients relative to healthy donors.

Expressed TCRB transcripts were sequenced after all isolated RNA was converted to cDNA. The protocol was immunoSEQ multiplex PCR, while the TCRdb copy is restricted to in-frame clones and leaves out a portion. The sample holds approximately 250,000 clones, more than 9% seen once. Findings and caveats of the study: It was possible that PCR favored shorter templates, equally so in patients and controls.

Trimming took 4 bases from V and 5 from J, leaving 18 bases between them. This CDR3 has 14 residues. From germline, CDR1 is GTSNPN and CDR2 SVGIG (reference sequence). This TCR came from a woman between 18 and 29 years old in good health. The chain is built from TRBV30 and TRBJ2-7, with D unresolved. The material sequenced was naive CD4+ T cells from blood. The CDR3 loop reads CAWTPWAAGNEQYF. In nucleotides, the CDR3 is TGTGCCTGGACCCCCTGGGCAGCAGGCAACGAGCAGTACTTC.